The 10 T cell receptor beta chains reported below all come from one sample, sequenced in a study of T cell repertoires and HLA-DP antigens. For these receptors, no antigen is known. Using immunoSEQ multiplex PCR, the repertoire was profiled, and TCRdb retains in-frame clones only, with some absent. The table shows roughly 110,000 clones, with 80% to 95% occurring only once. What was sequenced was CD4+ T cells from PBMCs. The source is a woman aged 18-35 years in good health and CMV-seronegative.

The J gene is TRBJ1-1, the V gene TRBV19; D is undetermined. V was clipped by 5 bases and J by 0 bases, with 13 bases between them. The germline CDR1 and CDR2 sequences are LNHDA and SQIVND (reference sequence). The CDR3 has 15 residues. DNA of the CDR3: TGTGCCAGTAGTCCCGGACGGTGGGTGAACACTGAAGCTTTCTTT. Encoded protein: CASSPGRWVNTEAFF.

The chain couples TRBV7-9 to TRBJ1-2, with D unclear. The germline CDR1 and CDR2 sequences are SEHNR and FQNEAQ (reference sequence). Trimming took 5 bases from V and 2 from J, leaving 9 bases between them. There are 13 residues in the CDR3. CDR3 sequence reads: CASSPWRNYGYTF. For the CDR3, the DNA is TGTGCCAGCAGCCCCTGGCGCAACTATGGCTACACCTTC. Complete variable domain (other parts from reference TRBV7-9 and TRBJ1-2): DTGVSQNPRHKITKRGQNVTFRCDPISEHNRLYWYRQTLGQGPEFLTYFQNEAQLEKSRLLSDRFSAERPKGSFSTLEIQRTEQGDSAMYLCASSPWRNYGYTFGSGTRLTVV.

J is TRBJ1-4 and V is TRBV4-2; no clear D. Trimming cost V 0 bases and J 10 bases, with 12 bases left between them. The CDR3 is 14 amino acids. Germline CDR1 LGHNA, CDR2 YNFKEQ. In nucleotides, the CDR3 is TGTGCCAGCAGCCAAGATTTCGGGGTTGGAAAACTGTTTTTT. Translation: CASSQDFGVGKLFF.

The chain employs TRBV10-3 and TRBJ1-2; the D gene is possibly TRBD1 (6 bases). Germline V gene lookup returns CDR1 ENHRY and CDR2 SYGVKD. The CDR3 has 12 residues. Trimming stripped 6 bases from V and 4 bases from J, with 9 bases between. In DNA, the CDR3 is TGTGCCATCAGCACAGGGATCTATGGCTACACCTTC. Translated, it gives CAISTGIYGYTF.

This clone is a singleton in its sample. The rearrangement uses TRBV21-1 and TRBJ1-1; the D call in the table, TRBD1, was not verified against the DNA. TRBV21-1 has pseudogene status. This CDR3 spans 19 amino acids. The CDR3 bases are TGTGCCAGCAGCAAAGATTGTTCGGGGACAGGGGTTCAGAACACTGAAGCTTTCTTT. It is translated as CASSKDCSGTGVQNTEAFF.

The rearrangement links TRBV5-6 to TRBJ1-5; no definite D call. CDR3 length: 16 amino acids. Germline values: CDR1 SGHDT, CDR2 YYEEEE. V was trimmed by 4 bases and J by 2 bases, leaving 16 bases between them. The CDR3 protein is CASSPRIGRGNQPQHF. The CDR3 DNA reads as TGTGCCAGCAGCCCACGAATAGGAAGGGGCAATCAGCCCCAGCATTTT.

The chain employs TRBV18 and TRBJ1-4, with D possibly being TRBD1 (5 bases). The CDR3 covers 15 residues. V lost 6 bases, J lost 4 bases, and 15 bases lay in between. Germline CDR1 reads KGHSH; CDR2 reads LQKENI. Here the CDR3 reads CASSPAPGYNEKLFF. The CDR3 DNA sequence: TGTGCCAGCTCTCCGGCCCCAGGGTATAATGAAAAACTGTTTTTT.

For the CDR3, the DNA is TGTGCCAGCAGTGGACTAGCGGGAAATCGGAAGTACAATGAGCAGTTCTTC. Encoded protein: CASSGLAGNRKYNEQFF. The chain employs TRBV6-1 and TRBJ2-1; TRBD2 aligns across 11 bases. After removal of 4 bases from V and 4 bases from J, the junction contained 9 bases not matched to a gene. Germline V lookup: CDR1 MNHNS, CDR2 SASEGT. This CDR3 spans 17 amino acids.

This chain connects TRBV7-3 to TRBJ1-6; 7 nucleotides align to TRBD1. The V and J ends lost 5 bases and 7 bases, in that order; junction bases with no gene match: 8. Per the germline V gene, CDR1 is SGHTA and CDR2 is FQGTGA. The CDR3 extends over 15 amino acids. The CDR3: CASSTTGSNNSPLHF. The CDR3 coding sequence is TGTGCCAGCAGCACGACAGGGTCTAACAATTCACCCCTCCACTTT.

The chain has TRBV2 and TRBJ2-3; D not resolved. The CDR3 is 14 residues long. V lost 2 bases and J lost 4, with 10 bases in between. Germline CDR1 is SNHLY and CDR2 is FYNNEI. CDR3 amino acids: CASSEWPRPDTQYF. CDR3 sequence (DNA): TGTGCCAGCAGTGAATGGCCGCGCCCAGATACGCAGTATTTT.